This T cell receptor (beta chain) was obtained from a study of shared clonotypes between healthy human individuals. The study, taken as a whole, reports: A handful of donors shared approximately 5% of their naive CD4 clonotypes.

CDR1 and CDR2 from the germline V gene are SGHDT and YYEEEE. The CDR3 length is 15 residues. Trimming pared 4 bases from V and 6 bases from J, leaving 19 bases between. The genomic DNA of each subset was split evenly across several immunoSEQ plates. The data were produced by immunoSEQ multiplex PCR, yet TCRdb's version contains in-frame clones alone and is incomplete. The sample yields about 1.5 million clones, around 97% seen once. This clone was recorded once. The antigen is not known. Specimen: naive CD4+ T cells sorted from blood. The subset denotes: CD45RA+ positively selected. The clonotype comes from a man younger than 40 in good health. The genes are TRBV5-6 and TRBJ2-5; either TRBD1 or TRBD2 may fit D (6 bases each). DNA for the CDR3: TGTGCCAGCAGCGGGGGGACACTAGTCCTCCAGACCCAGTACTTC. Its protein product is CASSGGTLVLQTQYF.